This T cell receptor beta chain was profiled in a study of blood T cell repertoires in COVID-19. Turning to the study itself: COVID-19 samples, acute and convalescent, were from the United States, Italy and Spain. From T cells, B-cell-depleted T cells, or PBMCs came the material, which was cDNA or gDNA.

The length of the CDR3 is 15 residues. The ends lost 6 bases at V and 4 bases at J; junction bases unmatched: 6. Germline values: CDR1 WSHSY, CDR2 SAAADI. Original analysis: Using reference gene primer amplification, nucleated cell counts were estimated. Using immunoSEQ multiplex PCR, the repertoire was profiled, and TCRdb retains in-frame clones only, with some absent. That table supplies the V and J calls and clone size; D and trimming were determined from the DNA. The sample has 100,000 to 150,000 clones, 84% seen once. The sample consisted of peripheral blood. This rearrangement joins TRBV10-2 to TRBJ2-2, with 9 bases fitting TRBD1. The receptor's source is a woman older than 75 with acute or convalescent COVID-19. The CDR3 nucleotides are TGCGCCAGCAGAGGGCACAGGGGGCCCACCGGGGAGCTGTTTTTT. Translated: CASRGHRGPTGELFF.